The sequence of this T cell receptor (beta chain) was determined in a study of beta chain features in type 1 diabetes. Study results and caveats: Among patients, naive, central memory and Treg TCRB repertoires appeared more similar than among healthy donors.

Investigators reverse transcribed all isolated RNA, so they sequenced expressed TCRB transcripts. Clones were read by immunoSEQ multiplex PCR, and TCRdb kept only the in-frame ones, dropping some. The table shows under 900,000 clones, with under 20% occurring only once. A word on this clone: The antigen is unknown.

Germline loops: CDR1 MNHEY, CDR2 SMNVEV (reference sequence). The CDR3 is 15 amino acids. V was clipped by 6 bases and J by 3 bases; unmatched bases: 7. This clonotype was obtained from a woman aged 18-30 years in good health. This chain joins TRBV27 and TRBJ1-5; TRBD1 aligns across 8 bases. The sequencing sample was made of naive CD4+ T cells from blood. The CDR3 is CASRPGQGNNQPQHF. DNA for the CDR3: TGTGCCAGCAGACCCGGACAGGGTAACAATCAGCCCCAGCATTTT.